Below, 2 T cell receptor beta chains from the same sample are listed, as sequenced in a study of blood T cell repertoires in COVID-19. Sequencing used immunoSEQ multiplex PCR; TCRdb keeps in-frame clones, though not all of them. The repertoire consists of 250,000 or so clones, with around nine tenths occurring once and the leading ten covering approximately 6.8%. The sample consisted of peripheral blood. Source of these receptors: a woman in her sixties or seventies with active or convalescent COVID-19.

This CDR3 is CASSQGPLHQPQHF. The CDR3 region has the DNA TGTGCCAGCAGCCAAGGGCCGCTTCATCAGCCCCAGCATTTT. The chain employs TRBV3-1 (or the pseudogene TRBV3-2) and TRBJ1-5, with D hard to call. The CDR3 loop spans 14 amino acids. In germline, CDR1 is LGHDT, CDR2 YNNKEL (reference sequence). Between the trimmed V and J ends, which lost 1 base and 5 bases, there was a span of 9 bases.

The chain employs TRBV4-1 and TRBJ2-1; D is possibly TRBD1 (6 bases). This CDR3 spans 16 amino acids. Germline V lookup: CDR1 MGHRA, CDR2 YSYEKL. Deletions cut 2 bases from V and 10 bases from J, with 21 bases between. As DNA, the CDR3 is TGCGCCAGCAGCCAAATTCTTGACAGGATTAAGAGAGAGCAGTTCTTC. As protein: CASSQILDRIKREQFF.